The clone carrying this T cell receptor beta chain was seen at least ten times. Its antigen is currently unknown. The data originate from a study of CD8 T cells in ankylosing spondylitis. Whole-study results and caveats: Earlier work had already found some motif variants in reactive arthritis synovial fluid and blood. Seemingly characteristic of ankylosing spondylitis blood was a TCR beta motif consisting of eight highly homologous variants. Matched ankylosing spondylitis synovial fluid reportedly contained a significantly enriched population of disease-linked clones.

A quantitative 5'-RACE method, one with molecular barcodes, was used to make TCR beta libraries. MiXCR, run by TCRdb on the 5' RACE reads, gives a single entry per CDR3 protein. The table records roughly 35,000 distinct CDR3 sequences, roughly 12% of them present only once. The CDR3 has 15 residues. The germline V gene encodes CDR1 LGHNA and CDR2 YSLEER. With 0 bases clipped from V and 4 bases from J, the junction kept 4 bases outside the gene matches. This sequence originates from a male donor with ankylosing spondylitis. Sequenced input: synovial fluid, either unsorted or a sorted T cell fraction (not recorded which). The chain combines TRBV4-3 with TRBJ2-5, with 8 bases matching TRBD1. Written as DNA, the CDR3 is TGCGCCAGCAGCCAAGAGGGACAGGCCCGAGAGACCCAGTACTTC. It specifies CASSQEGQARETQYF.